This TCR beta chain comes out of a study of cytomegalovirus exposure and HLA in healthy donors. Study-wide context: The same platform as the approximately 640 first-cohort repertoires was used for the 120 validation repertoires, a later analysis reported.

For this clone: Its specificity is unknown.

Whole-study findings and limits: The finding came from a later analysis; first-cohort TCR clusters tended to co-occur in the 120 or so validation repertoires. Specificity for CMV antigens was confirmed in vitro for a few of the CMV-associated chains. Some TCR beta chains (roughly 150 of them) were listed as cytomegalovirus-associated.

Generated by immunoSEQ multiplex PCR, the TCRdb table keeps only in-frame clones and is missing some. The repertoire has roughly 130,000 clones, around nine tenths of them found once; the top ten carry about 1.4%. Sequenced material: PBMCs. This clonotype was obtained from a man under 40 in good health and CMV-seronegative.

The CDR3 region is CASTLGGWGAGNTIYF. The CDR3 DNA reads TGTGCCAGCACCCTGGGCGGATGGGGCGCTGGAAACACCATATATTTT. V is TRBV2 and J is TRBJ1-3, with D possibly TRBD1 on 5 matching bases. CDR1 and CDR2 from the germline V gene are SNHLY and FYNNEI. The CDR3 has 16 residues. Trimming cost V 7 bases and J 2 bases, with 18 bases left between them.